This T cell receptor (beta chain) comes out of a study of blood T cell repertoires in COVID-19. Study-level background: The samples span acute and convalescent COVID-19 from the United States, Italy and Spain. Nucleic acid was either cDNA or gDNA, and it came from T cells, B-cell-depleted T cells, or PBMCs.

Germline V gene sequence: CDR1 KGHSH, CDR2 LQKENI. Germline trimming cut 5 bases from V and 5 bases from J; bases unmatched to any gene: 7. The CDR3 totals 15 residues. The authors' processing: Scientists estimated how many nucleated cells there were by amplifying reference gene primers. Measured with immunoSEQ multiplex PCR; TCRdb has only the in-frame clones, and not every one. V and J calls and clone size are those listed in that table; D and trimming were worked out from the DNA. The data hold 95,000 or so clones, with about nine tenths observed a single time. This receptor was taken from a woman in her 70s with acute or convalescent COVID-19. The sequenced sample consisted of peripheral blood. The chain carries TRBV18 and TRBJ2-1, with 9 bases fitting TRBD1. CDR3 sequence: CASSLGQGTNNEQFF. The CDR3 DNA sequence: TGTGCCAGCTCATTGGGACAGGGCACAAACAATGAGCAGTTCTTC.